This TCR beta chain comes out of a study of blood T cell repertoires in COVID-19 (TCRdb year 2020). In the study overall: Samples covering the acute and convalescent phases of COVID-19 were provided by collaborators in the United States, Italy and Spain. The prospective study material was composed of cDNA or gDNA derived from T cells, B-cell-depleted T cells, or PBMCs. The dataset comprised deeply sampled blood TCRbeta repertoires from subjects exposed to, actively infected with, or recovered from COVID-19. The repertoires were released in a freely available public database meant as a resource for research on the immune response to SARS-CoV-2. Samples were obtained from the ongoing ImmuneRACE study (first 160 participants) and from about 1,300 subjects provided by 6 global collaborators. Sample metadata almost always included a de-identified subject ID, COVID-19 status, age in years and sex. Where available, HLA class I and class II types were taken from metadata supplied by the sample provider and were not determined by assay-based typing. What the work shows at the level of the full study, not this receptor alone: Clinical and demographic metadata were provided uncurated, with the amount varying by source and participant.

As concerns this clone: The clone's antigen remains unknown. Base qualities are not recorded, but no much larger clone differs from it by a single base.

The CDR3 runs 13 amino acids, cysteine and phenylalanine included. Only the CDR3 portion is preserved as DNA: 39 bases, with reading frame beginning at the first base. CDR1 and CDR2, per the germline V gene, are SQVTM and ANQGSEA. The trim is 8 bases for V and 0 bases for J, with a gap of 12 bases between the germline ends. In Seattle, one collaborating source enrolled patients while the infection was active and tracked those patients longitudinally over the course of disease. Collaborating institutions collected whole blood in K2EDTA tubes following their own protocols. Collaborator samples were shipped for TCRbeta analysis as frozen whole blood, isolated PBMCs, or DNA extracted from either sample type. TCRbeta CDR3 regions were amplified from genomic DNA using the immunoSEQ Assay, a bias-controlled multiplex PCR. The study's own analysis went as follows. Nucleated cell counts per sample were estimated from amplification of reference gene primers within the assay. To quantify the absolute abundance of each unique TCRbeta CDR3 rearrangement, sequence reads were collapsed and filtered. Productive Simpson clonality was computed per sample as the square root of Simpson's diversity index over productive rearrangements. TCRdb's version of the immuneACCESS table is confined to in-frame rearrangements and falls short of the full clone set. An unresolved V gene accounts for under half of the shortfall where checked; the remainder is of unknown origin. Clone size and V and J calls were adopted from that table, with D and trimming inferred from the DNA. The sample yields some 310,000 clones; about nine tenths were counted once. Under 3% of the sample is held by the ten biggest clonotypes.

The sample was peripheral blood. The V and J genes are TRBV29-1 and TRBJ2-3; the D region possibly corresponds to TRBD1 (5 bases align). The TCR originated in a woman aged 25 to 39 with COVID-19, enrolled during active disease. The CDR3 in this case is CSHPTVSTDTQYF. In nucleotide form, the sequence is TGCAGCCACCCGACAGTTAGCACAGATACGCAGTATTTT.